This is a list of T cell receptor beta chains from one sample in a study of T cell changes during pregnancy in multiple sclerosis. The method was immunoSEQ multiplex PCR; TCRdb's version includes in-frame clones alone and lacks a portion of them. The table lists under 85,000 clones, 90% of them singletons, with 1.5% in the top ten. Here the sequenced sample was peripheral blood, taken in the third trimester of pregnancy. The receptor source for this set is a female donor with multiple sclerosis, enrolled in a pregnancy study. CDR3s include the opening cysteine and the closing phenylalanine or tryptophan. D genes are given only for firm matches. Clone size is shown for a subset of rows, as once, few, many or a class of expanded clone.

v_gene,d_gene,abundance,j_gene,CDR3nt,CDR3aa
TRBV6-1,TRBD1,.,TRBJ1-1,TGTGCCAGCAGCGACAGGGGGTTGAACACTGAAGCTTTCTTT,CASSDRGLNTEAFF
TRBV9,TRBD2,.,TRBJ2-2,TGTGCCAGCAGCGTGGGACTAGCGGGAAACACCGGGGAGCTGTTTTTT,CASSVGLAGNTGELFF
TRBV18,TRBD1,.,TRBJ2-7,TGTGCCAGCTCACCAAATGCAGGGGGCTACGAGCAGTACTTC,CASSPNAGGYEQYF
TRBV4-2,.,.,TRBJ1-1,TGTGCCAGCAGCCAAGATCTACGAAACACTGAAGCTTTCTTT,CASSQDLRNTEAFF
TRBV6-1,.,.,TRBJ2-7,TGTGCCACCGATACTTCTACCTACGAGCAGTACTTC,CATDTSTYEQYF
TRBV6-5,TRBD1,.,TRBJ2-7,TGTGCCAGCAGTTACTTTGGCAGGGGGACCTACGAGCAGTACTTC,CASSYFGRGTYEQYF
TRBV29-1,.,few,TRBJ1-3,TGCAGCGTTGAAGATCGGACTGGGGACACCATATATTTT,CSVEDRTGDTIYF
TRBV5-6,.,.,TRBJ1-5,TGTGCCAGCAGCTCGACAGCTAGCAATCAGCCCCAGCATTTT,CASSSTASNQPQHF
TRBV11-3,.,.,TRBJ2-4,TGTGCCAGCAGCTTAGGGTCTGCGGCAGGGGATACCAAAAACATTCGGTACTTC,CASSLGSAAGDTKNIRYF
TRBV7-9,.,.,TRBJ1-1,TGTGCCAGCAGCCCCCCCCGGAGGGAGACTGAAGCTTTCTTT,CASSPPRRETEAFF
TRBV19,TRBD1,.,TRBJ2-7,TGTGCCAGTAACGGGGGACAGGGCACCTACGAGCAGTACTTC,CASNGGQGTYEQYF
TRBV18,.,.,TRBJ2-3,TGTGCCAGCTCACCCACTTTTGGTGGAGCTGGAAGCTCAGATACGCAGTATTTT,CASSPTFGGAGSSDTQYF
TRBV2,TRBD1,.,TRBJ1-2,TGTGCCAGCAATCGGGACAGGAGATACTATGGCTACACCTTC,CASNRDRRYYGYTF
TRBV7-7,.,.,TRBJ2-1,TGTGCCAGCAGCTTAGCGCACTCCAATGAGCAGTTCTTC,CASSLAHSNEQFF
TRBV9,.,.,TRBJ2-1,TGTGCCAGCAGCGTAGCAATGTTAGTGAATGAGCAGTTCTTC,CASSVAMLVNEQFF
TRBV13,.,.,TRBJ1-2,TGTGCCAGCAGCCTTGGACAGATGGTTCCGCCGGGGCGGGGCTACACCTTC,CASSLGQMVPPGRGYTF
TRBV19,.,.,TRBJ1-5,TGTGCCAGTAGTATAGATCCGGGGGGCCTAAGCAATCAGCCCCAGCATTTT,CASSIDPGGLSNQPQHF
TRBV6-5,.,.,TRBJ1-2,TGTGCCAGCAGTTACAAGGGGCTTCATGGCTACACCTTC,CASSYKGLHGYTF
TRBV7-2,TRBD1,.,TRBJ1-1,TGTGCCAGCAGCTTAGGAGGGGGCAGAATGAACACTGAAGCTTTCTTT,CASSLGGGRMNTEAFF
TRBV5-8,.,.,TRBJ1-1,TGTGCCAGCAGCTGGAGCGGAATGAACACTGAAGCTTTCTTT,CASSWSGMNTEAFF
TRBV30,TRBD1,.,TRBJ1-5,TGTGCCTGGATCCAAGCAGGGGGCGAGGGCAATCAGCCCCAGCATTTT,CAWIQAGGEGNQPQHF
TRBV7-9,.,.,TRBJ1-6,TGTGCCAGCAGCCCACTTACTTCACCCCTCCACTTT,CASSPLTSPLHF
TRBV2,.,.,TRBJ1-5,TGTGCCAGCAGCAAAGGGTCCGCCGGGGATGGCAATCAGCCCCAGCATTTT,CASSKGSAGDGNQPQHF
TRBV19,.,few,TRBJ1-2,TGTGCCAGTAGTGCTGGGGGGTATAGGACGAGGTATGGCTACACCTTC,CASSAGGYRTRYGYTF
TRBV10-3,TRBD1,.,TRBJ1-5,TGTGCCATCGGCCAACAGGGGCGAGATCAGCCCCAGCATTTT,CAIGQQGRDQPQHF
TRBV12-5,TRBD2,.,TRBJ2-5,TGTGCTAGTGGTTTTGCCGGGACTAGCGGGGGTGGGGAGACCCAGTACTTC,CASGFAGTSGGGETQYF
TRBV7-3,TRBD2,.,TRBJ2-1,TGTGCCAGCAGCTTAACCGGGGGGGTTGTCAATGAGCAGTTCTTC,CASSLTGGVVNEQFF
TRBV5-6,.,.,TRBJ1-3,TGTGCCAGCAGCTCCCGGGGGGCTGGAAACACCATATATTTT,CASSSRGAGNTIYF
TRBV30,.,.,TRBJ2-7,TGTGCCTGGAGCGGTGGTTTGTGGGGAGGTAGCTACGAGCAGTACTTC,CAWSGGLWGGSYEQYF
TRBV5-1,.,.,TRBJ1-2,TGCGCCAGCAGCTTAGGCGGGATCTATGGCTACACCTTC,CASSLGGIYGYTF
TRBV7-9,.,.,TRBJ2-7,TGTGCCAGCAGCTCCGACAGTTTCTCCTACGAGCAGTACTTC,CASSSDSFSYEQYF
TRBV30,.,few,TRBJ1-5,TGTGCCTGGACCACAAGTAGCAATCAGCCCCAGCATTTT,CAWTTSSNQPQHF